The 27 T cell receptor beta chains below were found in one sample sequenced in a study of tumor and adjacent non-tumor tissue in lung cancer. This sample's RNA came from whole unsorted tissue. Distant lung tissue was collected more than 3 cm away from the tumor edge. TCRbeta libraries were built with three rounds of nested PCR, modified from ARM-PCR. MiXCR, run by TCRdb on the multiplex PCR reads, gives a single entry per CDR3 protein. The table lists 47,000 or so distinct CDR3 sequences, more than 55% of them singletons. Sequenced sample: distant non-tumor lung tissue. Source of these receptors: a woman aged 65 to 85 with non-small cell lung cancer.

Comments on this clonotype: At one end, the junction sequence differs from germline, possibly due to a read error. V gene TRBV6-1 combines with J gene TRBJ1-1; no clear D gene. CDR1 is MNHNS and CDR2 is SASEGT in the germline V gene. The CDR3 is made up of 14 amino acids. The CDR3 sequence: CASSEWVRDTETFF. The CDR3 nucleotides are TGTGCCAGTAGTGAATGGGTGCGCGACACTGAAACTTTCTTT.

For this clonotype: At one of its ends the junction is not consistent with the germline gene, which may arise from a read error. The chain links TRBV4-2 to TRBJ2-2; D might be TRBD2 (6 bases). The CDR3 is made up of 16 amino acids. The germline V gene encodes CDR1 LGHNA and CDR2 YNFKEQ. In DNA, the CDR3 is TGTGCCAGCAGCCAAGATTGGACTACGAACACCGGGGAGCTGTGTTTT. Its protein product is CASSQDWTTNTGELCF.

As regards this clonotype: This may stem from a read error, because a much larger clone lies one nucleotide away. The chain joins TRBV10-3 to TRBJ2-7; 11 positions agree with TRBD2. The CDR3 extends over 15 amino acids. V gave up 4 bases and J gave up 2 bases; unmatched junction bases: 4. From germline, CDR1 is ENHRY and CDR2 SYGVKD. In nucleotides, the CDR3 is TGTGCCATCAGTGTGACTAGCGGGACTACCTACGAGCAGTACTTC. It codes for CAISVTSGTTYEQYF.

Ten or more counts support this clonotype. CDR3 in amino acids: CASSSAAGAGGPETQYF. CDR3 nucleotide sequence: TGTGCCAGCAGCTCAGCTGCAGGGGCGGGAGGGCCAGAGACCCAGTACTTC. The V call is TRBV5-4, the J call TRBJ2-5; 9 bases are a match to TRBD2. Trimming at V came to 3 bases and at J to 4 bases, leaving 13 bases not matched to a gene. The V gene's germline CDR1 is SGHNT and CDR2 YYREEE (reference sequence). CDR3 size: 17 residues.

This clonotype was seen many times. The V gene is TRBV11-2, the J gene TRBJ2-1; D not resolved. The V gene lost 2 bases and the J gene lost 9 bases, with 14 bases spanning the gap. The CDR3 runs to 14 residues. The germline gives CDR1 SGHAT, CDR2 FQNNGV. CDR3 nucleotides: TGTGCCAGCAGCTTATACCGGCTAGTTAGTGAGCAGTTCTTC. Translating gives CASSLYRLVSEQFF.

As for this clonotype: The final CDR3 position lacks the conserved phenylalanine or tryptophan, pointing to a likely read error. This chain uses TRBV29-1 with TRBJ2-1, with D perhaps matching TRBD2 (5 bases). Per germline, CDR1 SQVTM and CDR2 ANQGSEA. The CDR3 covers 14 residues. The CDR3 is CSVESGFTYNEQFL. CDR3 coding DNA: TGTAGCGTCGAGTCCGGTTTTACCTACAATGAGCAGTTCCTC.

Comments on this clonotype: Its ends do not fully match the called genes, so a read error is possible. The V call is TRBV20-1, the J call TRBJ2-3, with 8 bases lining up with TRBD2. The CDR3 is 16 amino acids. CDR1 and CDR2 from the germline V gene are DFQATT and SNEGSKA (reference sequence). DNA for the CDR3: TGCAGTGCACGCCCTGTCTCAGGACTAGCCACAGATACGCGGTATTTT. Its translation is CSARPVSGLATDTRYF.

This clonotype has a count of ten or more. The chain links TRBV20-1 to TRBJ1-1; weak D call: TRBD1 (5 bases). The V end was cut by 3 bases, the J end by 5 bases, with 13 bases between. The V gene's germline CDR1 is DFQATT and CDR2 SNEGSKA (reference sequence). This CDR3 contains 13 residues. CDR3 in DNA: TGCAGTGCTAGGTGGGAGGGGAGGACTGAAGCTTTCTTT. Translation gives CSARWEGRTEAFF.

This clonotype was picked up many times. This chain's CDR3 is CASSLGQGANQPQHF. The CDR3 DNA reads TGTGCCAGCAGCTTAGGACAGGGGGCGAATCAGCCCCAGCATTTT. The rearrangement uses TRBV7-9 and TRBJ1-5; 10 nucleotides match TRBD1. V was clipped by 1 base and J by 4 bases; unmatched bases: 1. Germline V lookup: CDR1 SEHNR, CDR2 FQNEAQ (reference sequence). This CDR3 comprises 15 residues.

This clonotype occurred once. The conserved phenylalanine or tryptophan is not found at the CDR3 terminus, so this likely reflects a read error. V and J are TRBV6-1 and TRBJ1-4; no definite D call. CDR3 size: 14 residues. CDR1 is MNHNS, CDR2 SASEGT, per germline. The CDR3 here is CDSSEVLGNEKLFS. The CDR3 region has the DNA TGTGACAGCAGTGAAGTACTGGGTAATGAAAAACTGTTTTCT.

As regards this clonotype: A read error is likely, as this CDR3 ends without the conserved phenylalanine or tryptophan. Because the CDR3's place on the DNA is in doubt, the DNA is left out and the CDR3 is given as listed by TCRdb. V is TRBV29-1 and J is TRBJ1-2; no check of the table's D call, TRBD1, against the DNA was made. Germline lookup yields CDR1 SQVTM and CDR2 ANQGSEA. Termini included, the CDR3 measures 15 amino acids. CDR3: CSVELEDRSNYGYTY.

This clonotype has a count of ten or more. The V call is TRBV11-2, the J call TRBJ2-7; tentative D call: TRBD1 (5 bases). Germline assignment: CDR1 SGHAT and CDR2 FQNNGV. V dropped 3 bases and J dropped 3 bases, with 9 bases sitting between them. This CDR3 is built from 13 residues. In DNA, the CDR3 is TGTGCCAGCAGCTTGGGCGACAGCTACGAGCAGTACTTC. Translated, it gives CASSLGDSYEQYF. The full variable domain, rest sourced from reference TRBV11-2 and TRBJ2-7, is EAGVAQSPRYKIIEKRQSVAFWCNPISGHATLYWYQQILGQGPKLLIQFQNNGVVDDSQLPKDRFSAERLKGVDSTLKIQPAKLEDSAVYLCASSLGDSYEQYFGPGTRLTVT.

The sample holds many counts of this clonotype. The CDR3 sequence is CASSLTGGNTEAFF. CDR3 DNA: TGTGCCAGCAGCTTAACAGGGGGGAACACTGAAGCTTTCTTT. This chain connects TRBV11-2 to TRBJ1-1; 8 nucleotides match TRBD1. The junction had 0 bases not matched to a gene; V was cut back by 2 bases and J by 1 base. CDR1 and CDR2 from the germline V gene are SGHAT and FQNNGV. The CDR3 has 14 residues.

This clonotype was seen repeatedly, ten times or more. The chain couples TRBV29-1 to TRBJ1-1, with 7 bases identical to TRBD1. In germline, CDR1 is SQVTM, CDR2 ANQGSEA. V trimming: 5 bases; J trimming: 1 base; junction bases outside the gene matches: 7. This CDR3 has 14 amino acids. CDR3 amino acids: CSVSIGGRNTEAFF. CDR3 in DNA: TGCAGCGTTTCGATAGGGGGCCGGAACACTGAAGCTTTCTTT.

With respect to this clonotype: This could be a read error, since a much larger clone is one nucleotide away. J is TRBJ1-1 and V is TRBV28; tentatively, D is TRBD1 (6 bases). V lost 6 bases to trimming and J lost 11 bases, with 16 bases between them. CDR1 and CDR2 (germline): MDHEN, SYDVKM. The CDR3 is 12 residues long. The CDR3 region is CASRWGASTAFF. CDR3 in DNA: TGTGCCAGCAGATGGGGGGCATCGACGGCTTTCTTT. Drawing the rest from reference TRBV28 and TRBJ1-1, the complete variable domain is DVKVTQSSRYLVKRTGEKVFLECVQDMDHENMFWYRQDPGLGLRLIYFSYDVKMKEKGDIPEGYSVSREKKERFSLILESASTNQTSMYLCASRWGASTAFFGQGTRLTVV.

A remark on this clonotype: An end of the junction does not agree with germline; a read error may underlie this. Here the CDR3 DNA reads TGCGCCAACAGCCAAGAGTACGACAGGGTACAGGATGAGCAGCTCTTC. Amino acids: CANSQEYDRVQDEQLF. V is TRBV4-1 and J is TRBJ2-1; 7 bases line up with TRBD1. CDR3 length: 16 amino acids. Germline V gives CDR1 MGHRA, CDR2 YSYEKL.

A remark on this clonotype: Compared with germline, one end of the junction differs, possibly owing to a read error. The rearrangement links TRBV11-2 to TRBJ2-7; the D is unclear. Germline V gene sequence: CDR1 SGHAT, CDR2 FQNNGV. The CDR3 extends over 14 amino acids. The CDR3 sequence is CASSLDIATYEQHF. As DNA, the CDR3 is TGTGCCAGCAGCTTAGATATTGCGACCTACGAGCAGCACTTC.

A remark on this clonotype: A read error may be the cause here, since a much bigger clone is one base away. The chain couples TRBV10-3 to TRBJ2-1; D remains ambiguous. This CDR3 has 15 residues. Germline assignment: CDR1 ENHRY and CDR2 SYGVKD. The CDR3 reads CVISESSQPKNEQFF. CDR3 in DNA: TGTGTCATCAGTGAGTCGAGTCAGCCTAAAAATGAGCAGTTCTTC.

This clonotype has just one count. At one end the junction does not follow the germline gene, possibly because of a read error. J is TRBJ1-5 and V is TRBV6-5, with D unresolved. The CDR3 consists of 12 residues. CDR1 is MNHEY and CDR2 is SVGAGI in the germline V gene. CDR3 in DNA: TGTGTCAGCAGCCCTATTGGGAGGCCCCAGCATTTT. Its translation is CVSSPIGRPQHF.

Concerning this clonotype: This may stem from a read error, because a much larger clone lies one nucleotide away. The chain couples TRBV7-8 to TRBJ2-1; D not certain. This CDR3 contains 13 residues. Germline CDR1 SGHVS, CDR2 FQNEAQ. The CDR3 reads CASSLIHGDEQLF. CDR3 nucleotides: TGTGCCAGCAGCCTAATCCACGGCGATGAGCAGTTATTC.

This clonotype was observed a single time. This may come from a read error, since a much larger clone is one base off. The chain combines TRBV11-2 with TRBJ1-1; D remains unclear. Germline CDR1 SGHAT, CDR2 FQNNGV. This CDR3 spans 17 amino acids. This CDR3 is CASSLASLGFMNTDAFF. Written as DNA, the CDR3 is TGTGCCAGCAGCTTAGCGTCACTAGGCTTCATGAACACTGACGCTTTCTTT.

The V and J genes are TRBV29-1 and TRBJ1-2; D is unresolved. Germline V gives CDR1 SQVTM, CDR2 ANQGSEA. The CDR3 is made up of 14 amino acids. As DNA, the CDR3 is TGCGGCATTGACGTGAATTCCGCAACCAGCGGCTACACCTTC. Residues: CGIDVNSATSGYTF.

This clonotype was seen only a few times. The gene calls are TRBV12-3 or TRBV12-4 and TRBJ1-1, with a tentative D call TRBD1 (5 bases). With 3 bases removed from V and 10 bases from J, the gap between germline ends came to 15 bases. The CDR3 consists of 13 residues. CDR3 bases: TGTGCCAGCAGTTTTGCGGGGGGAGGTGGAGCTTTCTTT. As protein: CASSFAGGGGAFF.

This chain connects TRBV6-6 to TRBJ2-3; D unresolved. The V end was cut by 6 bases, the J end by 2 bases, with 15 bases between. Germline lookup yields CDR1 MNHNY and CDR2 SVGAGI (reference sequence). The CDR3 covers 15 residues. CDR3 DNA sequence: TGTGCCAGCAGAAAAATGCAGGCTAACACAGATACGCAGTATTTT. The encoded protein is CASRKMQANTDTQYF.

The CDR3 reads CASSLAGDGVYKQYF. CDR3 DNA: TGTGCCAGCAGCTTAGCGGGGGATGGGGTTTACAAGCAGTACTTC. The V gene is TRBV7-9, the J gene TRBJ2-7; D might be TRBD1 or TRBD2, each matching 5 bases. V lost 0 bases and J 8 bases, leaving 17 bases between the germline ends. The CDR3 consists of 15 residues. CDR1 is SEHNR, CDR2 FQNEAQ, per germline (reference sequence).

About this clonotype itself: A read error may be the cause here, since a much bigger clone is one base away. This chain links TRBV14 with TRBJ1-1; unclear D gene. Germline CDR1 is SGHDN and CDR2 is FVKESK. This CDR3 comprises 12 residues. The ends were cut back, 7 bases at V and 0 bases at J, with 6 bases in the middle. The CDR3 DNA sequence: TGTGCCAGCAACTGGGTGAACACTGAAGCTTTCTTT. It codes for CASNWVNTEAFF.

The V and J genes are TRBV24-1 and TRBJ2-1; 12 nucleotides agree with TRBD2. Trimming removed 3 bases from V and 1 base from J; junction bases left unmatched: 6. The CDR3 spans 18 residues. The V gene's germline CDR1 is KGHDR and CDR2 SFDVKD. For the CDR3, the DNA is TGTGCCACCAGTGATCCCGGGACTAGCGGGTTGTCCTACAATGAGCAGTTCTTC. Encoded protein: CATSDPGTSGLSYNEQFF.